A single TCR beta chain is shown here with its context. This clone has only one observation. The clone's antigen remains unknown. Base qualities were left out, and no much larger clone turns up one base away. The sample belongs to a study of blood T cell repertoires in COVID-19 (dated by TCRdb to about 2020). About the investigation overall: Collaborator samples came from the United States, Italy and Spain and covered acute and convalescent phases of COVID-19. The prospective study material was composed of cDNA or gDNA derived from T cells, B-cell-depleted T cells, or PBMCs. Deeply sampled blood TCRbeta repertoires from subjects exposed to, actively infected with, or recovered from COVID-19 were included in the dataset. The repertoires were released in a freely available public database intended as a resource for research on the immune response to SARS-CoV-2. The samples were drawn from two sources: the first 160 participants of the ongoing ImmuneRACE study, and about 1,300 subjects contributed by 6 global collaborators. Nearly every sample came with metadata listing a de-identified subject ID, COVID-19 status, age in years and sex. Where HLA class I and class II types were available, the types were taken from metadata supplied by the sample provider, not from assay-based typing.

Whole blood was collected in K2EDTA tubes by collaborating institutions according to the institutions' own protocols. For TCRbeta analysis, collaborator samples were shipped as frozen whole blood, as isolated PBMCs, or as DNA extracted from either sample type. The immunoSEQ Assay, a bias-controlled multiplex PCR, was used to amplify TCRbeta CDR3 regions from genomic DNA. Turning to the authors' computational methods: Within the assay, amplification of reference gene primers was used to estimate how many nucleated cells each sample contained. To quantify the absolute abundance of each unique TCRbeta CDR3 rearrangement, sequence reads were collapsed and filtered. Productive Simpson clonality was computed per sample as the square root of Simpson's diversity index over productive rearrangements. Sourced from immuneACCESS, this table was stored by TCRdb with only in-frame sequences that have V and J called. A share of the clones is absent; for the studies checked, an unresolved V gene accounts for under half, and the remainder has no known explanation. D and trimming come from the DNA, and the V and J calls and clone size come from that table. This sample has tens of thousands of clones in its table, and about four fifths of those were observed once. The ten largest clones represent around 15% of the sample.

Trimming accounts for 2 bases at V and 0 bases at J, while the number of junction bases matched to no gene is 9. The CDR3 measures 19 amino acids from cysteine to phenylalanine. The only DNA kept is the CDR3, 57 bases in frame from the first base. In the germline V gene, CDR1 corresponds to SGHTA and CDR2 to FQGNSA. What the study reported, not specific to this receptor: How much clinical and demographic metadata was included differed by source and by participant, and the metadata was provided uncurated.

The chain couples TRBV7-2 to TRBJ2-3; 12 junctional bases match TRBD2. This receptor was taken from a man over 45 with active or convalescent COVID-19. Sequenced input: peripheral blood. The base sequence is TGTGCCAGCAGCTTATTGACAACTAGCGGGGGGTCTAGCACAGATACGCAGTATTTT. It translates to CASSLLTTSGGSSTDTQYF.